The TCR beta chain described here comes from a study of human T cells and chemical hapten exposure. The CDR3 has 13 amino acids. Germline V gives CDR1 MNHNS, CDR2 SASEGT. V shed 8 bases and J 14 bases; nucleotides not matched to a gene: 13. TCRdb recomputed calls from the RACE reads with MiXCR, one row per CDR3 protein. This table holds approximately 120,000 distinct CDR3 sequences, 9% to 9.5% found once. Time point here: patch test 2, 6 weeks after DPC sensitization. Treatment described: therapeutic diphenylcyclopropenone sensitization with weekly scalp DPC. At every patch-test visit, blood was drawn before the patch test was applied. Ten or more counts support this clonotype.

The V gene is TRBV6-1, the J gene TRBJ2-5; the match to TRBD2 covers 11 bases. The input for sequencing was whole blood, taken in connection with sensitization to the hapten diphenylcyclopropenone (DPC). The clonotype originates from a woman between 40 and 50 years old with alopecia areata. Some clones in this sample may be carry-over from other donors' samples. DNA of the CDR3: TGTGCCAGCCAGACTAGCGGGGCCCGGGCCCGATACTTC. It translates to CASQTSGARARYF.